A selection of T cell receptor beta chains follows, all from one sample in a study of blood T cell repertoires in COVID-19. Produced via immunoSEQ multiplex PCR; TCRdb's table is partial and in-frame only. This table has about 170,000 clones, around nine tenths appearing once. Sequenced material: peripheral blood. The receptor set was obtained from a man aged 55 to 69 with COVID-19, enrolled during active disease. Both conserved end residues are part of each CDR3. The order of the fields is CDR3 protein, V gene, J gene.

cdr3_aa: CASSDGGTVYNEQFF; v_call: TRBV25-1; j_call: TRBJ2-1
cdr3_aa: CASSEGLADTGELFF; v_call: TRBV5-4; j_call: TRBJ2-2
cdr3_aa: CASSLRDKTQYF; v_call: TRBV5-6; j_call: TRBJ2-3
cdr3_aa: CAISESSLLNQPQHF; v_call: TRBV10-3; j_call: TRBJ1-5
cdr3_aa: CASSLDRDTQYF; v_call: TRBV7-2; j_call: TRBJ2-3
cdr3_aa: CASRPRQFSNEKLFF; v_call: TRBV6-5; j_call: TRBJ1-4
cdr3_aa: CASSQVTSDWYEQYF; v_call: TRBV14; j_call: NA
cdr3_aa: CATSDPGLANLNEQFF; v_call: TRBV24-1; j_call: TRBJ2-1
cdr3_aa: CASSLALAEPRTDTQYF; v_call: TRBV5-6; j_call: TRBJ2-3
cdr3_aa: CASSETGLAGEETQYF; v_call: TRBV11-2; j_call: TRBJ2-5
cdr3_aa: CASSLRDRMFRGYTF; v_call: TRBV16; j_call: TRBJ1-2
cdr3_aa: CASSFGEQPQHF; v_call: TRBV6-2/TRBV6-3; j_call: TRBJ1-5
cdr3_aa: CASSFSMDTEAFF; v_call: TRBV5-1; j_call: TRBJ1-1
cdr3_aa: CASSIIDRGRGQPQHF; v_call: TRBV19; j_call: TRBJ1-5
cdr3_aa: CASTRGLWDGYTF; v_call: TRBV2; j_call: TRBJ1-2
cdr3_aa: CASSEEGARRSKETQYF; v_call: TRBV6-1; j_call: TRBJ2-5
cdr3_aa: CASSLGDRVTGELFF; v_call: TRBV5-1; j_call: TRBJ2-2
cdr3_aa: CASSAGTGSSGANVLTF; v_call: TRBV11-2; j_call: TRBJ2-6
cdr3_aa: CASSPNGQGAYEQYF; v_call: TRBV28; j_call: TRBJ2-7
cdr3_aa: CASTTPGSSGNTIYF; v_call: TRBV25-1; j_call: TRBJ1-3
cdr3_aa: CASSYSSASETQYF; v_call: TRBV6-5; j_call: TRBJ2-5
cdr3_aa: CASSLRQALYNEQFF; v_call: TRBV7-3; j_call: TRBJ2-1
cdr3_aa: CASSYEGVGNQPQHF; v_call: TRBV6-2/TRBV6-3; j_call: TRBJ1-5
cdr3_aa: CASQTGTLYEQFF; v_call: TRBV12-5; j_call: TRBJ2-1
cdr3_aa: CSVGDSLNTEAFF; v_call: TRBV29-1; j_call: TRBJ1-1
cdr3_aa: CASSQAGTGVNQPQHF; v_call: TRBV7-8; j_call: TRBJ1-5
cdr3_aa: CASSYGRGAEEKLFF; v_call: TRBV6-6; j_call: TRBJ1-4
cdr3_aa: CASSSLTDRVAGELFF; v_call: TRBV27; j_call: TRBJ2-2
cdr3_aa: CASSYWQGFSPLHF; v_call: TRBV6-2/TRBV6-3; j_call: TRBJ1-6
cdr3_aa: CASSLAGGRYEQYF; v_call: TRBV7-2; j_call: TRBJ2-7
cdr3_aa: CASSLGPGAPGFFHF; v_call: TRBV7-9; j_call: TRBJ1-6
cdr3_aa: CASSSPWAMNTEAFF; v_call: TRBV5-8; j_call: TRBJ1-1
cdr3_aa: CASSYGGGGALSEAFF; v_call: TRBV6-6; j_call: TRBJ1-1
cdr3_aa: CASSIRTPRGGTEAFF; v_call: TRBV19; j_call: TRBJ1-1
cdr3_aa: CASRMRNGGNEKLFF; v_call: TRBV27; j_call: TRBJ1-4
cdr3_aa: CASSSRDRFSSYNSPLHF; v_call: TRBV3-1/TRBV3-2; j_call: TRBJ1-6
cdr3_aa: CASSWQGKGDTQYF; v_call: TRBV19; j_call: TRBJ2-3
cdr3_aa: CATRHQSGTGELFF; v_call: TRBV15; j_call: TRBJ2-2
cdr3_aa: CASSYRDSGYSPLHF; v_call: TRBV6-5; j_call: TRBJ1-6
cdr3_aa: CASSVAQMNSPLHF; v_call: TRBV9; j_call: TRBJ1-6
cdr3_aa: CAWGTAATGTKGNQPQHF; v_call: TRBV30; j_call: TRBJ1-5
cdr3_aa: CASSYLTGGETQYF; v_call: TRBV6-5; j_call: TRBJ2-5
cdr3_aa: CASSQGTGRNSGANVLTF; v_call: TRBV23-1; j_call: TRBJ2-6
cdr3_aa: CSVVGTNTEAFF; v_call: TRBV29-1; j_call: TRBJ1-1
cdr3_aa: CASSLAAPYEQYF; v_call: TRBV27; j_call: TRBJ2-7
cdr3_aa: CASSRTGVQPQHF; v_call: TRBV2; j_call: TRBJ1-5
cdr3_aa: CASSPPPQGYGYTF; v_call: TRBV5-1; j_call: TRBJ1-2
cdr3_aa: CASRTVNTEAFF; v_call: TRBV6-5; j_call: TRBJ1-1
cdr3_aa: CSVEGFDRAVYNEQFF; v_call: TRBV29-1; j_call: TRBJ2-1
cdr3_aa: CASSPVPGNTIYF; v_call: TRBV19; j_call: TRBJ1-3
cdr3_aa: CASSPQRGHLANTEAFF; v_call: TRBV18; j_call: TRBJ1-1